This entry concerns a single TCR beta chain. The antigen is not known. This entry belongs to a study of vaccination and CD4 T cells after COVID-19. Treatment described: approximately nine-day PBMC culture with coronavirus spike peptide pools or control peptides (ViraFEST assay). According to the study, CD4+ T cells from the unexposed donor were gathered ahead of the COVID-19 pandemic (2011-2018). Researchers grew the cells for about 9 days and then pulled out CD4+ T cells by negative selection. Oncomine TCR Beta short-read sequencing was applied to DNA from cultured CD4+ T cells. Each CDR3 protein is one row after TCRdb ran MiXCR on the PCR reads. The sample carries around 6,100 distinct CDR3 sequences, under 55% recorded once. Source material: CD4+ T cells from blood, cultured in vitro. This TCR came from a human donor in good health.

CDR3 protein: CSASQGVPTEAFF. As DNA, the CDR3 is TGCAGTGCTTCCCAGGGGGTGCCCACTGAAGCTTTCTTT. The chain recombines TRBV20-1 with TRBJ1-1, with 7 bases identical to TRBD1. Trimming took 5 bases from V and 4 from J; bases not matched to a gene: 7. CDR1 and CDR2 from the germline V gene are DFQATT and SNEGSKA (reference sequence). This CDR3 is built from 13 residues.